These 29 T cell receptor beta chains were all obtained from the same sample, sequenced in a study of cytomegalovirus exposure and HLA in healthy donors. The primer mix had 60 Vbeta and 13 Jbeta primers. Generated by immunoSEQ multiplex PCR, the TCRdb table keeps only in-frame clones and is missing some. The data contain 100,000 to 150,000 clones, roughly three quarters of them singletons. Sequencing input: PBMCs. The receptors originated from a woman under 40 in good health and CMV-seronegative.

In its sample, this clone was seen once. CDR3 sequence: CASSSPGDEGTDTQYF. CDR3 nucleotide sequence: TGTGCCAGCAGCTCGCCAGGGGACGAGGGGACAGATACGCAGTATTTT. This chain joins TRBV13 and TRBJ2-3, with a tentative D call TRBD1 (6 bases). Germline CDR1 and CDR2: PRHDT and FYEKMQ (reference sequence). This CDR3 is 16 amino acids long. Trimming took off 4 bases at V and 3 bases at J, with 17 bases between the two ends.

The genes are TRBV5-1 and TRBJ2-1; 7 nucleotides align to TRBD2. The CDR3 is made up of 17 amino acids. Germline assignment: CDR1 SGHRS and CDR2 YFSETQ. V lost 0 bases and J lost 5; bases outside the gene matches: 11. CDR3 sequence reads: CASSLADGLVVNNEQFF. CDR3 DNA sequence: TGCGCCAGCAGCTTGGCTGACGGACTAGTAGTAAACAATGAGCAGTTCTTC.

The V and J genes are TRBV11-2 and TRBJ2-3; 8 bases are a match to TRBD1. The CDR3 is 16 amino acids. Germline V gives CDR1 SGHAT, CDR2 FQNNGV. The ends lost 5 bases at V and 4 bases at J; junction bases unmatched: 11. DNA of the CDR3: TGTGCCAGCAGCCTACTCTCAGGGGGCAACGCAGATACGCAGTATTTT. It codes for CASSLLSGGNADTQYF.

The V call is TRBV6-6, the J call TRBJ2-1; the D gene is possibly TRBD2 (6 bases). Germline values: CDR1 MNHNY, CDR2 SVGAGI (reference sequence). The CDR3 is 14 amino acids. Deletions cut 6 bases from V and 5 bases from J, with 14 bases between. The DNA for the CDR3 is TGTGCCAGCAGGAGTGGGACTTCCAACAATGAGCAGTTCTTC. This gives the protein CASRSGTSNNEQFF.

There are a few counts of this clone. V is TRBV6-1 and J is TRBJ2-3; 9 bases map to TRBD2. CDR1 is MNHNS, CDR2 SASEGT, per germline. The CDR3 totals 16 residues. V was pared by 2 bases and J by 5 bases, with 8 bases of the junction left unmatched. CDR3 in amino acids: CASSESAGGRGDTQYF. The CDR3 DNA sequence: TGTGCCAGCAGTGAATCGGCGGGAGGGCGGGGAGATACGCAGTATTTT.

This rearrangement joins TRBV19 to TRBJ2-2; D may be TRBD2 (6 bases). The CDR3 sequence is 20 residues long. Trimming left V 6 bases short and J 4 bases short, with 30 bases between. CDR1 is LNHDA and CDR2 is SQIVND in the germline V gene (reference sequence). CDR3 region: CASSFLTLGTSGGITGELFF. The CDR3 nucleotides read TGTGCCAGTAGCTTTCTCACCCTCGGGACGTCTGGGGGGATCACCGGGGAGCTGTTTTTT.

The chain has TRBV6-5 and TRBJ2-7, with 8 positions matching TRBD1. The CDR3 length is 14 residues. Per the germline V gene, CDR1 is MNHEY and CDR2 is SVGAGI. With V trimmed by 4 bases and J by 3 bases, 5 bases remained unmatched. Written as DNA, the CDR3 is TGTGCCAGCAGTTTTTCAGGGGGCGGCTACGAGCAGTACTTC. Translated: CASSFSGGGYEQYF.

The genes are TRBV7-2 and TRBJ2-1; D is unclear. CDR1 SGHTA and CDR2 FQGNSA come from the germline V gene. The CDR3 loop spans 12 amino acids. The V end lost 7 bases, the J end lost 8 bases, and 12 bases lay between the germline ends. The CDR3 DNA reads TGTGCCAGCACGACTTATTTAGATGAGCAGTTCTTC. This codes for CASTTYLDEQFF.

The rearrangement joins TRBV11-3 to TRBJ2-1; 10 bases agree with TRBD2. This CDR3 has 19 residues. Germline V gene sequence: CDR1 SGHNT, CDR2 YENEEA. V lost 5 bases to trimming and J lost 0 bases; unmatched junction nucleotides: 13. The CDR3, as DNA: TGTGCCAGCAGCGTCACCGTAGCGGGGGGCCTTAGCTCCTACAATGAGCAGTTCTTC. Its translation: CASSVTVAGGLSSYNEQFF.

J is TRBJ2-3 and V is TRBV6-6, with D unclear. The CDR3 runs 13 residues. Trimming took 6 bases from V and 1 from J, leaving 8 bases between them. Germline V gene lookup returns CDR1 MNHNY and CDR2 SVGAGI (reference sequence). The CDR3 DNA sequence: TGTGCCAGCAGCTCGGGTGGCACAGATACGCAGTATTTT. Its protein is CASSSGGTDTQYF.

The chain links TRBV4-2 to TRBJ2-1; unclear D gene. CDR1 LGHNA and CDR2 YNFKEQ come from the germline V gene. The V and J ends lost 4 bases and 3 bases respectively, with 10 bases between them. This CDR3 has 14 residues. The CDR3 loop is CASSRGSDYNEQFF. The CDR3 coding sequence is TGTGCCAGCAGCCGCGGCAGCGACTACAATGAGCAGTTCTTC.

The chain couples TRBV2 to TRBJ2-2, with 7 positions matching TRBD2. J gave up 5 bases and V 5 bases, and 8 bases lay outside the gene matches. Germline CDR1 is SNHLY and CDR2 is FYNNEI. The CDR3 has 15 amino acids. Written as DNA, the CDR3 is TGTGCCAGCAGTTCTAGCGGTAGGGAGACCGGGGAGCTGTTTTTT. It encodes CASSSSGRETGELFF.

The rearrangement links TRBV29-1 to TRBJ1-2; D perhaps matches TRBD1 (5 bases). This CDR3 comprises 12 residues. The germline V gene encodes CDR1 SQVTM and CDR2 ANQGSEA. The germline V and J ends were trimmed by 2 bases and 3 bases, with 7 bases remaining between them. DNA for the CDR3: TGCAGCGTTGAACAGGGTTACTATGGCTACACCTTC. This gives the protein CSVEQGYYGYTF.

This chain connects TRBV5-1 to TRBJ2-2; D is perhaps TRBD1 (6 bases). The CDR3 has 18 amino acids. Trimming removed 0 bases from V and 8 bases from J, with 23 bases in between. Germline V gives CDR1 SGHRS, CDR2 YFSETQ. This CDR3 reads CASSLAAVAGEFSGELFF. The CDR3 DNA reads TGCGCCAGCAGCTTGGCTGCGGTGGCAGGGGAGTTTTCTGGGGAGCTGTTTTTT.

The chain carries TRBV9 and TRBJ2-5; 10 bases agree with TRBD2. The CDR3 loop spans 15 amino acids. Germline V CDR1 and CDR2: SGDLS, YYNGEE. Losses at the gene ends were 0 bases for V and 2 bases for J; bases not matched to a gene: 1. In DNA form, the CDR3 reads TGTGCCAGCAGCGTAGTACTAGCGGGACAAGAGACCCAGTACTTC. Protein: CASSVVLAGQETQYF.

This chain connects TRBV6-1 to TRBJ2-7; TRBD1 is a possible D gene (6 bases). V lost 7 bases and J lost 4, with 17 bases in between. Germline values: CDR1 MNHNS, CDR2 SASEGT. The CDR3 extends over 14 amino acids. The CDR3 protein is CASTQTGSRYEQYF. In nucleotides, the CDR3 is TGTGCCAGCACCCAGACAGGTTCGCGTTACGAGCAGTACTTC.

This clone was detected only a few times. The rearrangement uses TRBV28 and TRBJ2-7; 10 nucleotides match TRBD1. Unmatched junction bases numbered 7, after V lost 6 bases and J lost 2 bases. Germline V lookup: CDR1 MDHEN, CDR2 SYDVKM. The CDR3 has 15 residues. This CDR3 is CASRDRDRGPYEQYF. The DNA for the CDR3 is TGTGCCAGCAGGGACCGGGACAGGGGTCCCTACGAGCAGTACTTC.

DNA of the CDR3: TGTGCCAGCAGTGAGAGCGGGGAGAACACCGGGGAGCTGTTTTTT. Encoded protein: CASSESGENTGELFF. J is TRBJ2-2 and V is TRBV6-4; 7 nucleotides line up with TRBD2. This CDR3 spans 15 amino acids. Germline V CDR1 and CDR2: MRHNA, SNTAGT. The trim removed 3 bases at V and 1 base at J, leaving 2 bases unmatched.

The chain combines TRBV11-2 with TRBJ2-7; TRBD2 is a possible D gene (7 bases). The germline V and J ends were trimmed by 5 bases and 7 bases, with 18 bases remaining between them. Germline-derived CDR1 and CDR2 are SGHAT and FQNNGV. The CDR3 is 14 residues long. The CDR3 loop reads CASSPLGGAREQYF. The DNA of the CDR3 is TGTGCCAGCAGCCCGTTAGGGGGGGCGCGGGAGCAGTACTTC. The full variable domain, with the rest looked up from reference TRBV11-2 and TRBJ2-7, is EAGVAQSPRYKIIEKRQSVAFWCNPISGHATLYWYQQILGQGPKLLIQFQNNGVVDDSQLPKDRFSAERLKGVDSTLKIQPAKLEDSAVYLCASSPLGGAREQYFGPGTRLTVT.

In its sample, this clone was seen once. The gene calls are TRBV12-1 and TRBJ2-7; the D segment call TRBD2 is taken from the table without a DNA check. TRBV12-1 is reported as a pseudogene. CDR3 length: 16 amino acids. CDR3 bases: TGTGCCAGCAGCTTTAAAGGGCGGGACCTGGGGTACGAGCAGTACTTC. Amino acids: CASSFKGRDLGYEQYF.

The gene calls are TRBV4-1 and TRBJ1-2; maybe TRBD1 (6 bases). CDR1 is MGHRA and CDR2 is YSYEKL in the germline V gene. The germline V and J ends were trimmed by 0 bases and 5 bases, with 13 bases remaining between them. CDR3 length equals 15 residues. The CDR3 protein is CASSQDWTVLYGYTF. The DNA of the CDR3 is TGCGCCAGCAGCCAAGATTGGACAGTCCTTTATGGCTACACCTTC.

V usage is TRBV5-4 and J usage is TRBJ2-1, with 7 bases aligning to TRBD2. The CDR3 runs 13 residues. Germline lookup yields CDR1 SGHNT and CDR2 YYREEE (reference sequence). Unmatched junction bases numbered 10, after V lost 6 bases and J lost 10 bases. DNA of the CDR3: TGTGCCAGCACCCCAAGCGGGGAGAGAGAGCAGTTCTTC. Amino acid sequence: CASTPSGEREQFF. Using reference TRBV5-4 and TRBJ2-1 for the parts outside the CDR3, the full variable domain is ETGVTQSPTHLIKTRGQQVTLRCSSQSGHNTVSWYQQALGQGPQFIFQYYREEENGRGNFPPRFSGLQFPNYSSELNVNALELDDSALYLCASTPSGEREQFFGPGTRLTVL.

J is TRBJ2-1 and V is TRBV9; 10 bases fit TRBD1. Germline trimming cut 2 bases from V and 2 bases from J; bases unmatched to any gene: 1. Germline assignment: CDR1 SGDLS and CDR2 YYNGEE. The CDR3 consists of 15 residues. CDR3: CASSVDRGPYNEQFF. CDR3 DNA sequence: TGTGCCAGCAGCGTCGACAGGGGGCCCTACAATGAGCAGTTCTTC.

In DNA form, the CDR3 reads TGTGCCAGCAGAGGGACAGGCCCCGAGCAGTACTTC. Its translation: CASRGTGPEQYF. V is TRBV6-1 and J is TRBJ2-7; 8 bases are shared with TRBD1. Germline V gene lookup returns CDR1 MNHNS and CDR2 SASEGT. The CDR3 has 12 residues. The V gene end was trimmed by 6 bases and the J gene end by 6 bases; junction bases not matched to a gene: 4.

This chain links TRBV5-4 with TRBJ2-3; 13 bases match TRBD2. CDR1 and CDR2 (germline): SGHNT, YYREEE (reference sequence). The V gene end was trimmed by 6 bases and the J gene end by 11 bases; junction bases not matched to a gene: 9. This CDR3 contains 14 residues. The CDR3 nucleotides are TGTGCCAGCAACCGGTTACTAGCGGGAGGGAAGCAGTATTTT. It yields the protein CASNRLLAGGKQYF.

In this sample, this clone turned up once. CDR3: CASSVTSGGTSRYNEQFF. CDR3 nucleotide sequence: TGTGCCAGCAGTGTAACTAGCGGGGGAACAAGCCGTTACAATGAGCAGTTCTTC. The rearrangement uses TRBV6-1 and TRBJ2-1; 11 bases map to TRBD2. Germline assignment: CDR1 MNHNS and CDR2 SASEGT. The CDR3 loop spans 18 amino acids. V shed 4 bases and J 4 bases; nucleotides not matched to a gene: 12.

The V gene is TRBV4-2, the J gene TRBJ1-6; 7 positions agree with TRBD1. Germline V gene sequence: CDR1 LGHNA, CDR2 YNFKEQ. V shed 1 base and J 0 bases; nucleotides not matched to a gene: 3. This CDR3 is 17 amino acids long. In DNA form, the CDR3 reads TGTGCCAGCAGCCAAGGACAGGGAACCTCCTATAATTCACCCCTCCACTTT. It codes for CASSQGQGTSYNSPLHF.

The chain recombines TRBV2 with TRBJ1-1; no clear D gene. Trimming cost V 1 base and J 4 bases, with 10 bases left between them. This CDR3 spans 14 amino acids. Germline loops: CDR1 SNHLY, CDR2 FYNNEI. The CDR3 bases are TGTGCCAGCAGTGAAGAGACCGGGAGCACTGAAGCTTTCTTT. This codes for CASSEETGSTEAFF.

The chain has TRBV2 and TRBJ2-5; maybe TRBD2 (5 bases). The CDR3 consists of 13 residues. V lost 6 bases to trimming and J lost 1 base, with 9 bases between them. Germline loops: CDR1 SNHLY, CDR2 FYNNEI. The CDR3 nucleotides are TGTGCCAGCAGGCCCGGGGTCCAAGAGACCCAGTACTTC. As protein: CASRPGVQETQYF.